These T cell receptor beta chains were read from a single sample in a study of neurological immune-mediated disorders. TCRdb redid the calling of the 5' RACE reads with MiXCR, one entry per CDR3 protein. The table has 45,000 to 65,000 distinct CDR3 sequences, more than 4% seen once; the top ten hold around 2.8%. Sequences were obtained from PBMCs. The receptors derive from a man in his fifties with multiple sclerosis. Each CDR3 is given with its conserved first and last residue. The order of the fields is V gene, clone size, D gene, J gene, CDR3 protein, CDR3 DNA. The D gene is left open where the match is weak. Expanded clones are given a class, and other clones once, few, many or no size at all.

TRBV20-1	NA	NA	TRBJ1-1	CSARRPGLYTEAFF	TGCAGTGCTCGAAGACCGGGTCTCTACACTGAAGCTTTCTTT
TRBV9	many	TRBD1	TRBJ2-5	CASSVAGDRVETQYF	TGTGCCAGCAGCGTAGCCGGGGACAGGGTAGAGACCCAGTACTTC
TRBV12-3/TRBV12-4	few	NA	TRBJ1-1	CASRQTGQANTEAFF	TGTGCCAGCAGACAAACGGGACAAGCGAACACTGAAGCTTTCTTT
TRBV20-1	NA	TRBD1	TRBJ1-1	CSARQGVGTEAFF	TGCAGTGCTCGACAGGGAGTGGGCACTGAAGCTTTCTTT
TRBV5-1	many	TRBD2	TRBJ2-3	CASSLATSGGMDTQYF	TGCGCCAGCAGCTTGGCGACTAGCGGGGGAATGGATACGCAGTATTTT
TRBV12-3/TRBV12-4	many	TRBD1	TRBJ1-2	CASSRTGFNYGYTF	TGTGCCAGCAGCCGGACAGGGTTTAACTATGGCTACACCTTC
TRBV5-5	many	TRBD1	TRBJ2-1	CASSLSKQGRTYNEQFF	TGTGCCAGCAGCTTATCTAAACAGGGGCGAACCTACAATGAGCAGTTCTTC
TRBV6-4	NA	NA	TRBJ2-1	CASSDRGNNEQFF	TGTGCCAGCAGTGACAGGGGAAACAATGAGCAGTTCTTC
TRBV9	many	NA	TRBJ2-1	CASSVEMAEQFF	TGTGCCAGCAGCGTAGAAATGGCTGAGCAGTTCTTC
TRBV6-6	NA	TRBD2	TRBJ2-1	CARLAGGVHEQFF	TGTGCCAGATTAGCGGGAGGGGTACATGAGCAGTTCTTC
TRBV7-8	few	NA	TRBJ2-7	CASSPHPGHLIGGDSYEQYF	TGTGCCAGCAGCCCCCACCCGGGACATCTGATCGGGGGAGATTCCTACGAGCAGTACTTC
TRBV20-1	many	NA	TRBJ1-5	CSARGDIGGNQPQHF	TGCAGTGCTAGGGGGGACATAGGTGGCAATCAGCCCCAGCATTTT
TRBV5-1	NA	NA	TRBJ2-2	CASSFDSGELFF	TGCGCCAGCAGCTTCGACAGCGGGGAGCTGTTTTTT
TRBV19	NA	NA	TRBJ2-5	CASRKGHQETQYF	TGTGCCAGTAGAAAAGGGCATCAAGAGACCCAGTACTTC
TRBV20-1	few	NA	TRBJ1-1	CSARDVGRLETEAFF	TGCAGTGCTAGAGACGTGGGGCGTTTGGAGACTGAAGCTTTCTTT
TRBV10-3	few	TRBD2	TRBJ2-3	CAIRLAGGTDTQYF	TGTGCCATCAGGCTAGCGGGGGGGACGGATACGCAGTATTTT